These T cell receptor beta chains were read from a single sample in a study of cytomegalovirus exposure and HLA in healthy donors. Repertoires were generated with immunoSEQ multiplex PCR, while TCRdb's copy carries only in-frame clones and drops some. The table lists some 180,000 clones, around 80% of them singletons, with about 1.9% in the top ten. The sample comprised PBMCs. The receptors come from a woman in her twenties or thirties in good health and CMV-seronegative. CDR3s include the opening cysteine and the closing phenylalanine or tryptophan. The D gene is left open where the match is weak. Clone size, where shown, is once, few, many, or a class for clones that have expanded.

J | V | size | D | CDR3 | DNA
TRBJ2-1 | TRBV5-1 | NA | TRBD2 | CASSSGLADSYNEQFF | TGCGCCAGCAGCTCAGGACTAGCGGATTCCTACAATGAGCAGTTCTTC
TRBJ1-5 | TRBV27 | NA | NA | CASSPTGSNQPQHF | TGTGCCAGCAGTCCCACCGGTAGCAATCAGCCCCAGCATTTT
TRBJ1-2 | TRBV10-1 | NA | NA | CASSDSYYPLGYTF | TGCGCCAGCAGTGATTCCTACTATCCACTTGGCTACACCTTC
TRBJ2-2 | TRBV19 | NA | TRBD1 | CASSIPGTGVYFVGELFF | TGTGCCAGTAGTATCCCCGGGACAGGGGTGTATTTCGTCGGGGAGCTGTTTTTT
TRBJ2-2 | TRBV10-3 | NA | TRBD1 | CAISFGPRQGGNTGELFF | TGTGCCATCAGTTTTGGCCCCCGACAGGGGGGGAACACCGGGGAGCTGTTTTTT
TRBJ2-6 | TRBV7-3 | NA | TRBD1 | CASSIQGARGANVLTF | TGTGCCAGCAGCATTCAGGGGGCGAGGGGGGCCAACGTCCTGACTTTC
TRBJ1-1 | TRBV5-1 | NA | NA | CASSVQGNEAFF | TGCGCCAGCAGCGTACAGGGTAATGAAGCTTTCTTT
TRBJ2-7 | TRBV18 | NA | NA | CASSPLPRGSYEQYF | TGTGCCAGCTCACCACTCCCCCGGGGCTCCTACGAGCAGTACTTC
TRBJ2-6 | TRBV18 | NA | NA | CASSPQKGDSGANVLTF | TGTGCCAGCTCACCACAGAAAGGGGACTCTGGGGCCAACGTCCTGACTTTC
TRBJ2-5 | TRBV12-5 | NA | TRBD1 | CASGAPTGVKETQYF | TGTGCTAGTGGTGCGCCGACAGGGGTAAAAGAGACCCAGTACTTC
TRBJ2-2 | TRBV18 | NA | NA | CASSPTRTTHYGVGELFF | TGTGCCAGCTCACCAACTAGAACTACCCACTATGGTGTCGGGGAGCTGTTTTTT
TRBJ2-1 | TRBV27 | NA | NA | CASSPGAGRGEQFF | TGTGCCAGCAGCCCAGGGGCAGGGAGGGGTGAGCAGTTCTTC
TRBJ2-3 | TRBV4-3 | NA | TRBD2 | CASSPHSGGALDTQYF | TGCGCCAGCAGCCCCCATAGCGGGGGGGCCCTAGATACGCAGTATTTT
TRBJ1-6 | TRBV2 | NA | TRBD1 | CASSGGQGSSPLHF | TGTGCCAGCAGTGGGGGACAGGGGAGTTCACCCCTCCACTTT
TRBJ1-1 | TRBV7-9 | NA | NA | CASSFYSGRDTEAFF | TGTGCCAGCAGCTTTTACTCAGGGAGGGACACTGAAGCTTTCTTT
TRBJ1-1 | TRBV7-9 | few | NA | CASSHRGSTEAFF | TGTGCCAGCAGCCATCGGGGGTCTACCGAAGCTTTCTTT
TRBJ2-2 | TRBV5-6 | NA | TRBD2 | CASSLSVLAGRTGELFF | TGTGCCAGCAGCTTGTCGGTACTAGCGGGAAGAACCGGGGAGCTGTTTTTT
TRBJ1-1 | TRBV7-2 | NA | TRBD1 | CASRITGTENTEAFF | TGTGCCAGCAGGATTACCGGGACAGAGAACACTGAAGCTTTCTTT
TRBJ2-7 | TRBV19 | NA | TRBD2 | CASSAGVRYEQYF | TGTGCCAGCTCAGCGGGGGTCCGCTACGAGCAGTACTTC
TRBJ2-5 | TRBV19 | NA | TRBD1 | CASRGQGSQETQYF | TGTGCCAGTAGGGGACAGGGGAGTCAAGAGACCCAGTACTTC
TRBJ1-1 | TRBV4-1 | NA | NA | CASSQTDSMNTEAFF | TGCGCCAGCAGCCAAACGGACAGCATGAACACTGAAGCTTTCTTT
TRBJ2-3 | TRBV29-1 | NA | NA | CSVEEVSLLELTDTQYF | TGCAGCGTTGAAGAAGTTTCGTTACTCGAACTCACAGATACGCAGTATTTT
TRBJ1-1 | TRBV15 | NA | NA | CATRETGNTEAFF | TGTGCCACCAGAGAGACAGGGAACACTGAAGCTTTCTTT
TRBJ1-1 | TRBV29-1 | NA | NA | CSVGMTVNTEAFF | TGCAGCGTTGGGATGACAGTGAACACTGAAGCTTTCTTT
TRBJ2-3 | TRBV11-2 | NA | TRBD1 | CASSIQGAPTDTQYF | TGTGCCAGCAGTATACAGGGGGCGCCCACAGATACGCAGTATTTT
TRBJ2-7 | TRBV27 | NA | TRBD1 | CASRRGGQGQSYEQYF | TGTGCCAGCAGGAGGGGGGGACAGGGGCAATCCTACGAGCAGTACTTC
TRBJ2-7 | TRBV4-3 | NA | TRBD2 | CASSQDLTSGYEQYF | TGCGCCAGCAGCCAAGACCTGACTAGCGGCTACGAGCAGTACTTC
TRBJ1-6 | TRBV7-9 | NA | NA | CASSLAGEADSPLHF | TGTGCCAGCAGCTTAGCGGGGGAGGCCGATTCACCCCTCCACTTT
TRBJ1-4 | TRBV7-3 | NA | NA | CASSLQSGRNEKLFF | TGTGCCAGCAGCTTACAGTCCGGGAGGAATGAAAAACTGTTTTTT
TRBJ2-1 | TRBV28 | NA | NA | CASSPRAVYNEQFF | TGTGCCAGCAGCCCTCGAGCGGTTTACAATGAGCAGTTCTTC
TRBJ1-6 | TRBV11-2 | NA | NA | CASSLTNREPWGNSPLHF | TGTGCCAGCAGCTTAACAAACAGGGAGCCTTGGGGTAATTCACCCCTCCACTTT
TRBJ2-5 | TRBV5-1 | NA | NA | CASSVDQETQYF | TGCGCCAGCAGCGTCGACCAAGAGACCCAGTACTTC
TRBJ2-5 | TRBV5-1 | once | TRBD1 | CASSLTGQGTETQYF | TGCGCCAGCAGCTTGACGGGACAGGGGACAGAGACCCAGTACTTC
TRBJ1-5 | TRBV19 | few | TRBD1 | CASSIRTGRPQPQHF | TGTGCCAGTAGTATTCGGACAGGGCGTCCCCAGCCCCAGCATTTT
TRBJ2-1 | TRBV4-2 | NA | NA | CASSQDGRGPENNEQFF | TGTGCCAGCAGCCAAGATGGAAGAGGGCCTGAGAACAATGAGCAGTTCTTC
TRBJ2-1 | TRBV10-3 | NA | NA | CAISDRIMARGSDEQFF | TGTGCCATCAGTGATAGAATCATGGCTAGGGGCTCCGATGAGCAGTTCTTC
TRBJ1-6 | TRBV30 | NA | TRBD1 | CAWSLKTGGSSPLHF | TGTGCCTGGAGCCTAAAGACAGGGGGCAGTTCACCCCTCCACTTT
TRBJ1-1 | TRBV7-7 | NA | TRBD1 | CASTVHPTGSFGTEAFF | TGTGCTAGCACCGTCCACCCGACAGGGTCCTTCGGTACTGAAGCTTTCTTT
TRBJ2-1 | TRBV11-2 | NA | TRBD2 | CASSPGLAGSSYNEQFF | TGTGCCAGCAGCCCCGGTCTAGCGGGGAGCTCCTACAATGAGCAGTTCTTC
TRBJ1-2 | TRBV6-5 | few | NA | CASSFTTSYGYTF | TGTGCCAGCAGTTTTACGACTTCGTATGGCTACACCTTC
TRBJ1-4 | TRBV7-3 | NA | NA | CASSRRGGEKLFF | TGTGCCAGCAGCCGGAGGGGAGGAGAAAAACTGTTTTTT
TRBJ2-7 | TRBV2 | NA | NA | CASSPLVVPLF | TGTGCCAGCAGTCCATTAGTAGTCCCTCTTTTC
TRBJ1-2 | TRBV6-5 | NA | NA | CASSYLGQRFGYTF | TGTGCCAGCAGTTACTTAGGACAGCGTTTTGGCTACACCTTC
TRBJ2-5 | TRBV7-7 | NA | NA | CASSLNREQETQYF | TGTGCCAGCAGCTTAAACAGAGAACAAGAGACCCAGTACTTC
TRBJ1-1 | TRBV10-3 | NA | TRBD1 | CAIGTALVAFF | TGTGCCATCGGGACAGCCCTCGTAGCTTTCTTT
TRBJ2-7 | TRBV4-1 | NA | NA | CASSQVSGQLYEQYF | TGCGCCAGCAGCCAAGTCTCCGGACAGCTCTACGAGCAGTACTTC
TRBJ1-2 | TRBV21-1 | once | NA | CASSKEGDTEGYTF | TGTGCCAGCAGCAAAGAGGGGGATACGGAAGGCTACACCTTC
TRBJ1-1 | TRBV5-1 | NA | NA | CASSAWGGLNTEAFF | TGCGCCAGCAGCGCGTGGGGGGGCCTGAACACTGAAGCTTTCTTT
TRBJ2-3 | TRBV30 | NA | TRBD2 | CAWGLKLAITDTQYF | TGTGCCTGGGGACTAAAACTAGCGATCACAGATACGCAGTATTTT
TRBJ2-3 | TRBV7-8 | NA | NA | CASSFGVGGPDTQYF | TGTGCCAGCAGCTTCGGCGTTGGCGGGCCAGATACGCAGTATTTT
TRBJ1-2 | TRBV5-1 | NA | NA | CASSLTGDGYYGYTF | TGCGCCAGCAGCCTGACGGGGGACGGGTACTATGGCTACACCTTC
TRBJ1-3 | TRBV7-9 | NA | NA | CASSFQGTLSGNTIYF | TGTGCCAGCAGCTTTCAGGGGACCCTCTCTGGAAACACCATATATTTT
TRBJ2-7 | TRBV11-2 | NA | NA | CASSVDSIAYEQYF | TGTGCCAGCAGCGTGGACAGCATAGCCTACGAGCAGTACTTC
TRBJ1-5 | TRBV28 | NA | TRBD1 | CASSLGTGVPQHF | TGTGCCAGCAGTTTGGGGACAGGGGTGCCCCAGCATTTT
TRBJ1-6 | TRBV15 | NA | NA | CATSRVSGRGNSPLHF | TGTGCCACCAGCAGAGTTTCGGGCAGGGGTAATTCACCCCTCCACTTT
TRBJ2-1 | TRBV10-1 | NA | TRBD2 | CASKRLASYNEQFF | TGCGCCAGCAAGCGACTAGCCTCCTACAATGAGCAGTTCTTC
TRBJ2-4 | TRBV6-5 | NA | NA | CASSYSTGWKNIQYF | TGTGCCAGCAGTTACTCAACAGGATGGAAAAACATTCAGTACTTC
TRBJ2-4 | TRBV6-6 | NA | NA | CAAGGQDLAKNIQYF | TGTGCCGCCGGGGGGCAAGACCTAGCCAAAAACATTCAGTACTTC
TRBJ1-3 | TRBV4-2 | NA | NA | CASSQDREGFAGNTIYF | TGTGCCAGCAGCCAAGATAGGGAGGGATTCGCTGGAAACACCATATATTTT
TRBJ2-7 | TRBV5-1 | NA | TRBD1 | CASSFGTGQGYEQYF | TGCGCCAGCAGCTTTGGGACGGGACAGGGCTACGAGCAGTACTTC